This entry lists 21 T cell receptor beta chains sequenced from one sample in a study of T cell changes during pregnancy in multiple sclerosis. Libraries were prepared by immunoSEQ multiplex PCR; TCRdb keeps only in-frame clonotypes and omits some of them. The sample records 35,000 or so clones, approximately 89% being singletons. This specimen was CD4+ T cells from peripheral blood mononuclear cells, taken after pregnancy. These receptors all stem from a female donor in good health, enrolled as a control in a pregnancy study.

The chain carries TRBV2 and TRBJ2-1; D is unclear. CDR3 length: 11 amino acids. V lost 1 base and J lost 9, with 4 bases in between. CDR1 SNHLY and CDR2 FYNNEI come from the germline V gene. CDR3 sequence: CASSEEREQFF. In DNA form, the CDR3 reads TGTGCCAGCAGTGAAGAGCGTGAGCAGTTCTTC.

The chain has TRBV2 and TRBJ2-1, with D uncertain. Germline CDR1 is SNHLY and CDR2 is FYNNEI. The CDR3 is made up of 15 amino acids. Between the trimmed V and J ends, which lost 5 bases and 8 bases, there was a span of 19 bases. The DNA for the CDR3 is TGTGCCAGCAGTTTTGAGGAATTAGATCTCGATGAGCAGTTCTTC. Amino acid sequence: CASSFEELDLDEQFF.

The V and J genes are TRBV30 and TRBJ1-1, with a possible D match to TRBD1 (6 bases). Trimming took off 5 bases at V and 14 bases at J, with 12 bases between the two ends. The CDR3 runs 9 residues. Germline CDR1 and CDR2: GTSNPN and SVGIG (reference sequence). CDR3 residues: CAWLPQGFF. The CDR3 DNA sequence: TGTGCCTGGCTCCCGCAGGGGTTCTTT. Complete variable domain (other parts from reference TRBV30 and TRBJ1-1): SQTIHQWPATLVQPVGSPLSLECTVEGTSNPNLYWYRQAAGRGLQLLFYSVGIGQISSEVPQNLSASRPQDRQFILSSKKLLLSDSGFYLCAWLPQGFFGQGTRLTVV.

This chain uses TRBV25-1 with TRBJ1-2; 7 bases fit TRBD1. The CDR3 consists of 14 residues. Looked up from germline, CDR1 is MGHDK and CDR2 is SYGVNS. V lost 6 bases and J lost 4; bases outside the gene matches: 8. CDR3 sequence reads: CASRPLGQSYGYTF. The DNA of the CDR3 is TGTGCCAGCAGGCCTCTGGGACAGAGCTATGGCTACACCTTC.

The genes are TRBV7-6 and TRBJ2-5; TRBD1 agrees at 7 bases. The CDR3 sequence is 14 residues long. The J segment lost 5 bases and the V segment lost 1 base, leaving 4 bases of the junction unmatched. The germline V gene has CDR1 SGHVS and CDR2 FNYEAQ. The CDR3 here is CASSLGTGGETQYF. DNA of the CDR3: TGTGCCAGCAGCTTAGGGACAGGCGGGGAGACCCAGTACTTC.

The rearrangement links TRBV13 to TRBJ1-2, with 7 bases matching TRBD1. V gave up 5 bases and J gave up 5 bases; unmatched junction bases: 5. The CDR3 is made up of 13 amino acids. Germline-derived CDR1 and CDR2 are PRHDT and FYEKMQ (reference sequence). CDR3 in DNA: TGTGCCAGCAGCCGAAGGGGGCCATATGGCTACACCTTC. As protein: CASSRRGPYGYTF.

The chain employs TRBV6-5 and TRBJ2-7; maybe TRBD2 (5 bases). V lost 6 bases and J lost 2, with 14 bases in between. From germline, CDR1 is MNHEY and CDR2 SVGAGI. This CDR3 is built from 14 residues. As DNA, the CDR3 is TGTGCCAGCAGCCCCCAGCGGATTCCCTACGAGCAGTACTTC. Translating it yields CASSPQRIPYEQYF.

This chain uses TRBV19 with TRBJ1-6; 8 bases fit TRBD1. Germline CDR1 and CDR2: LNHDA and SQIVND (reference sequence). CDR3 length: 16 amino acids. V dropped 5 bases and J dropped 7; count of bases not matched to a gene: 10. The CDR3 reads CASSVLGTGGNSPLHF. The CDR3 nucleotides are TGTGCCAGTAGTGTTCTCGGGACAGGCGGAAATTCACCCCTCCACTTT. Filled out from reference TRBV19 and TRBJ1-6, the complete variable domain reads DGGITQSPKYLFRKEGQNVTLSCEQNLNHDAMYWYRQDPGQGLRLIYYSQIVNDFQKGDIAEGYSVSREKKESFPLTVTSAQKNPTAFYLCASSVLGTGGNSPLHFGNGTRLTVT.

This sequence joins TRBV28 and TRBJ1-2; 8 nucleotides agree with TRBD1. The V and J ends lost 5 bases and 5 bases, in that order; junction bases with no gene match: 7. CDR1 MDHEN and CDR2 SYDVKM come from the germline V gene. This CDR3 has 14 amino acids. The chain's CDR3 is CASSRGTGFYGYTF. The DNA of the CDR3 is TGTGCCAGCAGTAGGGGGACAGGATTTTATGGCTACACCTTC.

The rearrangement links TRBV18 to TRBJ2-5; TRBD2 agrees at 12 bases. The CDR3 runs 15 residues. Germline trimming cut 6 bases from V and 2 bases from J; bases unmatched to any gene: 4. Germline lookup yields CDR1 KGHSH and CDR2 LQKENI. This chain's CDR3 is CASSLGLAGQETQYF. The DNA for the CDR3 is TGTGCCAGCTCCCTCGGACTAGCGGGACAAGAGACCCAGTACTTC.

This clone appeared once. This chain links TRBV7-6 with TRBJ2-1, with D possibly matching TRBD2 (5 bases). The CDR3 length is 12 residues. V lost 5 bases, J lost 10 bases, and 12 bases lay in between. In germline, CDR1 is SGHVS, CDR2 FNYEAQ. DNA for the CDR3: TGTGCCAGCAGCCAATCCCGAGGGGAGCAGTTCTTC. Translation gives CASSQSRGEQFF.

J is TRBJ2-5 and V is TRBV11-2, with TRBD1 as a possible D gene (7 bases). Trimming stripped 5 bases from V and 4 bases from J, with 17 bases between. The germline CDR1 and CDR2 sequences are SGHAT and FQNNGV. The CDR3 totals 15 residues. CDR3 protein: CASSTQGWGAETQYF. The CDR3 coding sequence is TGTGCCAGCAGCACACAGGGGTGGGGGGCAGAGACCCAGTACTTC.

On this clone itself: A junction boundary mismatches the germline segment, possibly from a read error. The chain employs TRBV7-7 and TRBJ2-7, with 10 bases identical to TRBD1. The CDR3 has 19 amino acids. Per the germline V gene, CDR1 is SSHAT and CDR2 is FNYEAQ (reference sequence). CDR3 residues: CASSCPPGGQGRLTYEQYF. CDR3 in DNA: TGTGCTAGCAGCTGCCCCCCGGGGGGACAGGGGCGACTTACCTACGAGCAGTACTTC.

As DNA, the CDR3 is TGTGCCAGCAGCCAAGGAGAGGGTGTGGATGGCTACACCTTC. The encoded protein is CASSQGEGVDGYTF. The genes are TRBV4-2 and TRBJ1-2; the D is unclear. The germline V and J ends were trimmed by 1 base and 6 bases, with 12 bases remaining between them. Per germline, CDR1 LGHNA and CDR2 YNFKEQ. The CDR3 is 14 residues long.

The V gene is TRBV13, the J gene TRBJ1-3; D is uncertain. This CDR3 is 14 amino acids long. Looked up from germline, CDR1 is PRHDT and CDR2 is FYEKMQ (reference sequence). V was trimmed by 1 base and J by 0 bases, leaving 4 bases between them. The CDR3 is CASSLVSSGNTIYF. CDR3 bases: TGTGCCAGCAGCTTAGTCAGCTCTGGAAACACCATATATTTT. The full variable domain, its missing parts supplied by reference TRBV13 and TRBJ1-3, is AAGVIQSPRHLIKEKRETATLKCYPIPRHDTVYWYQQGPGQDPQFLISFYEKMQSDKGSIPDRFSAQQFSDYHSELNMSSLELGDSALYFCASSLVSSGNTIYFGEGSWLTVV.

This chain uses TRBV5-4 with TRBJ1-2; 7 bases agree with TRBD1. Trimming removed 1 base from V and 4 bases from J; junction bases left unmatched: 7. Germline lookup yields CDR1 SGHNT and CDR2 YYREEE (reference sequence). The CDR3 is 15 residues long. CDR3: CASSLFGQDFYGYTF. The DNA of the CDR3 is TGTGCCAGCAGCTTGTTCGGACAGGACTTCTATGGCTACACCTTC.

The chain joins TRBV7-3 to TRBJ2-5; 7 bases align to TRBD2. Germline V lookup: CDR1 SGHTA, CDR2 FQGTGA. The CDR3 has 16 amino acids. After removal of 2 bases from V and 2 bases from J, the junction contained 8 bases not matched to a gene. This chain's CDR3 is CASSLGRGVSQETQYF. The CDR3 DNA reads TGTGCCAGCAGCTTAGGACGGGGGGTCAGTCAAGAGACCCAGTACTTC.

V usage is TRBV7-9 and J usage is TRBJ1-2, with D possibly TRBD1 on 6 matching bases. The germline gives CDR1 SEHNR, CDR2 FQNEAQ (reference sequence). The length of the CDR3 is 15 residues. V gave up 6 bases and J gave up 6 bases, with 20 bases separating them. In nucleotides, the CDR3 is TGTGCCAGCAGTCCAACCAGGACAGCACGGGATGGCTACACCTTC. Translating gives CASSPTRTARDGYTF.

The chain combines TRBV19 with TRBJ1-5; D is unresolved. V lost 0 bases and J 3 bases, leaving 9 bases between the germline ends. The CDR3 runs 15 residues. CDR1 and CDR2 from the germline V gene are LNHDA and SQIVND (reference sequence). The CDR3 DNA is TGTGCCAGTAGTATAGAAACCGGGTTCAATCAGCCCCAGCATTTT. The encoded protein is CASSIETGFNQPQHF.

The chain recombines TRBV9 with TRBJ1-3, with D unresolved. The CDR3 extends over 15 amino acids. Trimming removed 0 bases at V and 0 bases at J, with 7 bases between. The germline V gene encodes CDR1 SGDLS and CDR2 YYNGEE. This chain's CDR3 is CASSVGANSGNTIYF. The CDR3 nucleotides are TGTGCCAGCAGCGTAGGGGCGAACTCTGGAAACACCATATATTTT. The complete variable domain, with remaining parts taken from reference TRBV9 and TRBJ1-3, reads DSGVTQTPKHLITATGQRVTLRCSPRSGDLSVYWYQQSLDQGLQFLIQYYNGEERAKGNILERFSAQQFPDLHSELNLSSLELGDSALYFCASSVGANSGNTIYFGEGSWLTVV.

The V gene is TRBV5-4, the J gene TRBJ2-5, with a tentative D call TRBD1 (6 bases). CDR3 length: 15 residues. Germline V CDR1 and CDR2: SGHNT, YYREEE (reference sequence). V was shortened by 4 bases and J by 4 bases, with 17 bases between the two germline ends. The CDR3 DNA reads TGTGCCAGCAGCCAGGGGTGGGGGATTGCAGAGACCCAGTACTTC. Residues: CASSQGWGIAETQYF.